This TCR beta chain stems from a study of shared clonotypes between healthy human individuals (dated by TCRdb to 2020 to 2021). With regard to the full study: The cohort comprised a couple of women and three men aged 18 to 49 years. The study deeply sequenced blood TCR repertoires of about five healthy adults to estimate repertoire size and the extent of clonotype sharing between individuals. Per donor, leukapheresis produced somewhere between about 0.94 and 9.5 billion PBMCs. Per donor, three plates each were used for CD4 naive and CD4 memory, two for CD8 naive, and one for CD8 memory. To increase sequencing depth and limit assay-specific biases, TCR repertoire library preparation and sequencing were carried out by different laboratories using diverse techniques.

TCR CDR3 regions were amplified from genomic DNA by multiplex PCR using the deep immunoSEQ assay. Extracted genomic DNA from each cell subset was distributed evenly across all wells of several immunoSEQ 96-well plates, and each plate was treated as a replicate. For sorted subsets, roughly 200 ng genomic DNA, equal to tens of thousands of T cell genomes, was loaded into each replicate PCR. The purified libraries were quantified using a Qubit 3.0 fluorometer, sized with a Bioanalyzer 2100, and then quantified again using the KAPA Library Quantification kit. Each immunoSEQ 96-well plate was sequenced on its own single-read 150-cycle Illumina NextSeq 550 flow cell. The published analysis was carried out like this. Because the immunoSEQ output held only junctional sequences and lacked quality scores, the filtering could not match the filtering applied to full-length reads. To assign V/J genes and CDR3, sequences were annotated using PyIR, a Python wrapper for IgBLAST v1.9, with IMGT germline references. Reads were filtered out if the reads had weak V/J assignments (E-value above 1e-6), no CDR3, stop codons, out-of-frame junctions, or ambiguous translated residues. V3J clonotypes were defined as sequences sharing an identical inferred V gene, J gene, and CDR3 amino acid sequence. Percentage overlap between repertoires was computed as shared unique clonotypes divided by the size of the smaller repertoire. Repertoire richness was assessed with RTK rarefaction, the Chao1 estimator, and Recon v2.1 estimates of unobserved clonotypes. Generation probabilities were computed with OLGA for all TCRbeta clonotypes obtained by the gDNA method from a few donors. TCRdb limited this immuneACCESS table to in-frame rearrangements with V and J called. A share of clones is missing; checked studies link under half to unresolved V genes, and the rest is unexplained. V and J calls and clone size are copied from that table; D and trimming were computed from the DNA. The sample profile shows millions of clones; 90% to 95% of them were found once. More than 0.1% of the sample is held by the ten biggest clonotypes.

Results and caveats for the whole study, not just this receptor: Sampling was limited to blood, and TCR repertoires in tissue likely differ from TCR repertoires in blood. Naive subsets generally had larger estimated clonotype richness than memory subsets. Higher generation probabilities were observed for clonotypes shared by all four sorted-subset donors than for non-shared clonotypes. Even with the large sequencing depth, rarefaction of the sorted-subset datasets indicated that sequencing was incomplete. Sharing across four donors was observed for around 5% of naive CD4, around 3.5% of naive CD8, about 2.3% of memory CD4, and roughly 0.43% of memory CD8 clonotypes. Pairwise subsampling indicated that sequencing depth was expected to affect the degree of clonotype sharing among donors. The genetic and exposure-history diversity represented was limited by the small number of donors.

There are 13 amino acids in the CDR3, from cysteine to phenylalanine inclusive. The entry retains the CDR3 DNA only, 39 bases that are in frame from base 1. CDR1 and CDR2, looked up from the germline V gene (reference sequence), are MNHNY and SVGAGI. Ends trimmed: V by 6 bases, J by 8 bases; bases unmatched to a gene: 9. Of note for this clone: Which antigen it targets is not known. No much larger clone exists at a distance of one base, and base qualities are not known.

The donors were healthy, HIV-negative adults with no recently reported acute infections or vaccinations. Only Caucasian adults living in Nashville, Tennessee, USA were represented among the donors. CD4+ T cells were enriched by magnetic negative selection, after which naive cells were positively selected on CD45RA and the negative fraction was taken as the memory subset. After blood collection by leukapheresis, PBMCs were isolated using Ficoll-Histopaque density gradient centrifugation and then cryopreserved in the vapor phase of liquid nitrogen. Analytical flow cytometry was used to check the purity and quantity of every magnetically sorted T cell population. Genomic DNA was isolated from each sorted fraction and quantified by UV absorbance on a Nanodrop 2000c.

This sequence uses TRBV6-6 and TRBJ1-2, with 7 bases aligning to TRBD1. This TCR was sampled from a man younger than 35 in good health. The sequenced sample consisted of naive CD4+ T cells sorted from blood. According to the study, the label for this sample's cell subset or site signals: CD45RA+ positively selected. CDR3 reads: CASSPTGQDGYTF. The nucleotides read TGTGCCAGCAGCCCGACAGGGCAGGACGGCTACACCTTC.